The rows below give T cell receptor beta chains drawn from one sample of a study of OX40 agonist ivuxolimab in advanced cancers. The method was immunoSEQ multiplex PCR; TCRdb's version includes in-frame clones alone and lacks a portion of them. The sample yields some 50,000 clones, around 91% seen once. Material: CD4+ or CD8+ T cells sorted from blood, obtained in a trial of the OX40 agonist ivuxolimab. The receptors derive from an adult with an advanced solid tumor such as melanoma, head and neck, liver or kidney cancer. CDR3s include the opening cysteine and the closing phenylalanine or tryptophan. The D gene is left open where the match is weak. Not every row has a clone size; where given, it reads once, few, many or a size class.

j_gene,v_gene,d_gene,abundance,CDR3aa,CDR3nt
TRBJ2-7,TRBV6-4,TRBD1,-,CASSDPPPRPGGGEQYF,TGTGCCAGCAGTGATCCCCCCCCTCGGCCAGGGGGTGGCGAGCAGTACTTC
TRBJ2-5,TRBV7-9,TRBD1,-,CASSFAGGGRETQYF,TGTGCCAGCAGCTTCGCAGGGGGCGGGCGAGAGACCCAGTACTTC
TRBJ2-2,TRBV30,TRBD1,-,CAWSRRRDSPGELFF,TGTGCCTGGAGTCGGCGCCGGGACAGTCCCGGGGAGCTGTTTTTT
TRBJ1-5,TRBV4-1,-,-,CASSLGRNQPQHF,TGCGCCAGCAGCCTTGGGAGGAATCAGCCCCAGCATTTT
TRBJ1-5,TRBV6-6,TRBD1,-,CASSYEGAYGQPQHF,TGTGCCAGCAGTTACGAGGGGGCATACGGTCAGCCCCAGCATTTT
TRBJ1-2,TRBV5-2,-,-,CASSQEGKGGPYGYTF,TGCGCCAGCAGCCAAGAAGGAAAAGGGGGGCCTTATGGCTACACCTTC
TRBJ2-2,TRBV25-1,-,-,CASSEVGGAHTGELFF,TGTGCCAGCAGTGAAGTGGGGGGAGCCCACACCGGGGAGCTGTTTTTT
TRBJ2-7,TRBV5-6,-,-,CASSYGGSYEQYF,TGTGCCAGCAGCTACGGGGGCTCCTACGAGCAGTACTTC
TRBJ2-1,TRBV7-9,-,-,CASSFDGSSYNEQFF,TGTGCCAGCAGCTTTGACGGGAGCTCCTACAATGAGCAGTTCTTC
TRBJ2-2,TRBV4-3,TRBD2,-,CASSQTSGGLGELFF,TGCGCCAGCAGCCAGACTAGCGGGGGGTTAGGGGAGCTGTTTTTT
TRBJ1-2,TRBV29-1,-,-,CSVEDQQVDGYTF,TGCAGCGTTGAAGATCAGCAGGTTGATGGCTACACCTTC
TRBJ1-5,TRBV4-1,-,-,CASSQDRRGGSNQPQHF,TGCGCCAGCAGCCAAGATAGGCGAGGGGGTAGCAATCAGCCCCAGCATTTT
TRBJ1-2,TRBV4-1,TRBD1,-,CASSYRDRGFYGYTF,TGCGCCAGCAGCTACCGGGACAGGGGCTTCTATGGCTACACCTTC
TRBJ1-1,TRBV6-5,-,-,CASRHGNTEAFF,TGTGCCAGCAGGCACGGGAACACTGAAGCTTTCTTT
TRBJ2-3,TRBV9,-,-,CASSFTGASTDTQYF,TGTGCCAGCAGCTTCACGGGGGCCAGCACAGATACGCAGTATTTT
TRBJ2-7,TRBV28,TRBD1,-,CASSPPPGQGGLYEQYF,TGTGCCAGCAGCCCACCCCCGGGACAGGGTGGACTATACGAGCAGTACTTC
TRBJ2-7,TRBV7-6,TRBD1,-,CASSLAGDRSYEQYF,TGTGCCAGCAGCTTAGCAGGGGACAGGAGCTACGAGCAGTACTTC
TRBJ2-5,TRBV7-9,TRBD2,few,CASSLLRAGGETQYF,TGTGCCAGCAGCTTACTCAGAGCGGGGGGGGAGACCCAGTACTTC
TRBJ2-1,TRBV5-4,-,-,CASSLKKEASYNEQFF,TGTGCCAGCAGCTTGAAGAAGGAAGCCTCCTACAATGAGCAGTTCTTC
TRBJ2-4,TRBV7-9,TRBD1,-,CASSSPGTENIQYF,TGTGCCAGCAGCTCCCCTGGGACAGAAAACATTCAGTACTTC
TRBJ1-2,TRBV7-2,-,-,CASSFIGTPNYGYTF,TGTGCCAGCAGTTTTATCGGGACTCCCAACTATGGCTACACCTTC
TRBJ2-5,TRBV4-3,TRBD2,-,CASSPGGIGETQYF,TGCGCCAGCAGCCCGGGGGGAATCGGAGAGACCCAGTACTTC
TRBJ2-1,TRBV7-9,TRBD2,-,CASSFGLAGGWYNEQFF,TGTGCCAGCAGCTTCGGACTAGCGGGAGGGTGGTACAATGAGCAGTTCTTC
TRBJ1-4,TRBV18,-,-,CASSNDEKLFF,TGTGCCAGCTCAAATGATGAAAAACTGTTTTTT
TRBJ1-2,TRBV6-5,-,-,CASSYPGDGYTF,TGTGCCAGCAGTTACCCGGGGGATGGCTACACCTTC
TRBJ2-2,TRBV19,TRBD1,-,CASRNRDRGNTGELFF,TGTGCCAGTCGAAACCGGGACAGGGGCAACACCGGGGAGCTGTTTTTT
TRBJ1-2,TRBV4-3,-,-,CASSQDRARDYGYTF,TGCGCCAGCAGCCAAGATCGGGCCAGGGACTATGGCTACACCTTC
TRBJ2-7,TRBV9,TRBD2,once,CASSANLLAGAHEQYF,TGTGCCAGCAGCGCCAACCTACTAGCGGGAGCGCACGAGCAGTACTTC
TRBJ2-7,TRBV6-6,TRBD2,-,CASSYSTGRSYEQYF,TGTGCCAGCAGTTACTCGACCGGGAGGTCCTACGAGCAGTACTTC
TRBJ1-1,TRBV29-1,-,-,CSVDGGAYTEAFF,TGCAGCGTTGATGGGGGGGCCTACACTGAAGCTTTCTTT
TRBJ1-5,TRBV4-3,TRBD1,-,CASSQDRGRNQPQHF,TGCGCCAGCAGCCAAGACAGGGGGAGGAATCAGCCCCAGCATTTT
TRBJ1-5,TRBV9,-,-,CASSVDGSNQPQHF,TGTGCCAGCAGCGTAGATGGGAGCAATCAGCCCCAGCATTTT
TRBJ1-5,TRBV30,-,few,CAWSVGLNHDQPQHF,TGTGCCTGGAGTGTGGGGCTGAACCATGATCAGCCCCAGCATTTT
TRBJ2-7,TRBV21-1,-,-,CASSTVGGEPSYEQYF,TGTGCCAGCAGCACCGTAGGAGGGGAGCCATCCTACGAGCAGTACTTC
TRBJ1-1,TRBV27,-,-,CASSSYSATEAFF,TGTGCCAGCAGTTCTTACAGTGCCACTGAAGCTTTCTTT
TRBJ2-3,TRBV13,TRBD1,-,CASSSGQRSTDTQYF,TGTGCCAGCAGCTCGGGACAGCGAAGCACAGATACGCAGTATTTT